The rows below give T cell receptor beta chains drawn from one sample of a study of cytomegalovirus exposure and HLA in healthy donors. Produced via immunoSEQ multiplex PCR; TCRdb's table is partial and in-frame only. The sample consists of about 200,000 clones, almost 80% of them appearing once. Material: PBMCs. The receptors stem from a male donor in good health and CMV-seronegative. The CDR3 runs from the conserved cysteine through the conserved F or W. A D gene is named only where the DNA matches it firmly. The size entry is marked missing in some rows and otherwise reads once, few, many or a size class.

CDR3 protein: CASSPPAGEKEKLFF; CDR3 DNA: TGTGCCAGCTCACCACCGGCAGGGGAAAAGGAAAAACTGTTTTTT; J gene: TRBJ1-4; D gene: -; V gene: TRBV18; clone size: -
CDR3 protein: CASSISASGSLPDTQYF; CDR3 DNA: TGTGCCAGTAGTATATCGGCTAGCGGGAGCCTGCCAGATACGCAGTATTTT; J gene: TRBJ2-3; D gene: TRBD2; V gene: TRBV19; clone size: -
CDR3 protein: CASSPAASGSSSGELFF; CDR3 DNA: TGTGCCAGCTCACCTGCGGCTAGCGGGAGCTCGTCCGGGGAGCTGTTTTTT; J gene: TRBJ2-2; D gene: TRBD2; V gene: TRBV18; clone size: -
CDR3 protein: CASSLVGQVNYEQYF; CDR3 DNA: TGTGCCAGCAGCTTAGTAGGACAGGTCAACTACGAGCAGTACTTC; J gene: TRBJ2-7; D gene: TRBD1; V gene: TRBV7-8; clone size: -
CDR3 protein: CASSLTVRSYEQYF; CDR3 DNA: TGTGCCAGCAGTCTAACGGTCAGGTCCTACGAGCAGTACTTC; J gene: TRBJ2-7; D gene: -; V gene: TRBV6-1; clone size: -
CDR3 protein: CASSMLTAGNTEAFF; CDR3 DNA: TGTGCCAGTAGTATGCTGACAGCGGGGAACACTGAAGCTTTCTTT; J gene: TRBJ1-1; D gene: -; V gene: TRBV19; clone size: -
CDR3 protein: CASSPSQGFQETQYF; CDR3 DNA: TGTGCCAGCAGTCCGAGTCAGGGCTTCCAAGAGACCCAGTACTTC; J gene: TRBJ2-5; D gene: -; V gene: TRBV27; clone size: -
CDR3 protein: CASKGREFGGPGELFF; CDR3 DNA: TGTGCCAGCAAGGGACGGGAGTTCGGGGGTCCCGGGGAGCTGTTTTTT; J gene: TRBJ2-2; D gene: -; V gene: TRBV28; clone size: -
CDR3 protein: CASSINNGQGKKLFF; CDR3 DNA: TGTGCCAGTAGTATAAACAACGGACAGGGGAAAAAACTGTTTTTT; J gene: TRBJ1-4; D gene: TRBD1; V gene: TRBV19; clone size: few
CDR3 protein: CASSRSVAFQETQYF; CDR3 DNA: TGTGCCAGCAGTCGTAGCGTGGCTTTCCAAGAGACCCAGTACTTC; J gene: TRBJ2-5; D gene: -; V gene: TRBV9; clone size: -
CDR3 protein: CASSLSDRGGEQYF; CDR3 DNA: TGTGCCAGCAGTTTATCGGACAGGGGGGGGGAGCAGTACTTC; J gene: TRBJ2-5; D gene: TRBD1; V gene: TRBV28; clone size: -
CDR3 protein: CASSQELAGGSDAGELFF; CDR3 DNA: TGCGCCAGCAGCCAAGAGCTAGCGGGAGGGTCGGACGCCGGGGAGCTGTTTTTT; J gene: TRBJ2-2; D gene: TRBD2; V gene: TRBV4-1; clone size: -
CDR3 protein: CASSYFGVINEKLFF; CDR3 DNA: TGTGCCAGCAGTTACTTCGGTGTGATTAATGAAAAACTGTTTTTT; J gene: TRBJ1-4; D gene: -; V gene: TRBV6-5; clone size: -
CDR3 protein: CASIPSPEGGINEKLFF; CDR3 DNA: TGTGCCAGCATCCCCAGTCCCGAGGGGGGGATTAATGAAAAACTGTTTTTT; J gene: TRBJ1-4; D gene: -; V gene: TRBV27; clone size: -
CDR3 protein: CASSPGPKAAGDTQYF; CDR3 DNA: TGTGCCAGCAGCCCAGGGCCAAAGGCGGCCGGAGATACGCAGTATTTT; J gene: TRBJ2-3; D gene: -; V gene: TRBV9; clone size: -
CDR3 protein: CASSQDSSGRYEQYF; CDR3 DNA: TGTGCCAGCAGCCAAGATTCCAGCGGGAGGTACGAGCAGTACTTC; J gene: TRBJ2-7; D gene: TRBD2; V gene: TRBV4-2; clone size: -
CDR3 protein: CASSFSGRVSTDTQYF; CDR3 DNA: TGTGCCAGCAGTTTTAGCGGGAGGGTTAGCACAGATACGCAGTATTTT; J gene: TRBJ2-3; D gene: TRBD2; V gene: TRBV27; clone size: -
CDR3 protein: CASTPRPLSNEQFF; CDR3 DNA: TGCGCCAGCACCCCACGCCCCCTGAGTAATGAGCAGTTCTTC; J gene: TRBJ2-1; D gene: -; V gene: TRBV5-1; clone size: -
CDR3 protein: CASIEGGQGHKPQHF; CDR3 DNA: TGTGCCAGCATCGAAGGGGGTCAGGGGCATAAACCCCAGCATTTT; J gene: TRBJ1-5; D gene: -; V gene: TRBV28; clone size: -
CDR3 protein: CASSLARERSGEQYF; CDR3 DNA: TGCGCCAGCAGCTTGGCGCGGGAGCGGTCGGGGGAGCAGTACTTC; J gene: TRBJ2-7; D gene: TRBD2; V gene: TRBV5-1; clone size: -
CDR3 protein: CASSLDGQWGSEQFF; CDR3 DNA: TGTGCCAGCAGCTTAGACGGACAGTGGGGGAGTGAGCAGTTCTTC; J gene: TRBJ2-1; D gene: -; V gene: TRBV7-3; clone size: -
CDR3 protein: CASRSGKRQETQYF; CDR3 DNA: TGTGCAAGTCGCTCCGGGAAGAGACAAGAGACCCAGTACTTC; J gene: TRBJ2-5; D gene: -; V gene: TRBV12-2; clone size: -
CDR3 protein: CASSELAGGKGNEQYF; CDR3 DNA: TGCGCCAGCAGCGAACTAGCGGGAGGAAAAGGGAACGAGCAGTACTTC; J gene: TRBJ2-7; D gene: TRBD2; V gene: TRBV5-1; clone size: -
CDR3 protein: CASSLSGGRNYEQYF; CDR3 DNA: TGTGCCAGCAGTTTGTCAGGGGGTCGGAACTACGAGCAGTACTTC; J gene: TRBJ2-7; D gene: TRBD1; V gene: TRBV6-5; clone size: -
CDR3 protein: CASSGGLAGGPRETQYF; CDR3 DNA: TGTGCCAGTTCAGGGGGACTAGCGGGAGGGCCTAGGGAGACCCAGTACTTC; J gene: TRBJ2-5; D gene: TRBD2; V gene: TRBV9; clone size: -
CDR3 protein: CASSEREVSTDTQYF; CDR3 DNA: TGTGCCAGCAGTGAACGGGAGGTTAGCACAGATACGCAGTATTTT; J gene: TRBJ2-3; D gene: TRBD2; V gene: TRBV2; clone size: -
CDR3 protein: CASGGLAGATYNEQFF; CDR3 DNA: TGCGCCAGCGGGGGGCTAGCGGGAGCCACCTACAATGAGCAGTTCTTC; J gene: TRBJ2-1; D gene: TRBD2; V gene: TRBV10-2; clone size: -
CDR3 protein: CASSPLGELGEQYF; CDR3 DNA: TGTGCCAGCAGTCCCCTTGGGGAGCTGGGGGAGCAGTACTTC; J gene: TRBJ2-7; D gene: -; V gene: TRBV6-6; clone size: -
CDR3 protein: CASSFSRTGGHEQYF; CDR3 DNA: TGCGCCAGCAGCTTCTCCCGGACAGGGGGCCACGAGCAGTACTTC; J gene: TRBJ2-7; D gene: TRBD1; V gene: TRBV5-1; clone size: -
CDR3 protein: CASRPVGAGADGSYEQYF; CDR3 DNA: TGTGCCAGCCGCCCGGTTGGAGCGGGAGCCGACGGCTCCTACGAGCAGTACTTC; J gene: TRBJ2-7; D gene: TRBD2; V gene: TRBV28; clone size: -
CDR3 protein: CASSPPSRRRNTEAFF; CDR3 DNA: TGTGCCAGCTCACCACCGTCCCGCCGGAGGAACACTGAAGCTTTCTTT; J gene: TRBJ1-1; D gene: -; V gene: TRBV18; clone size: -
CDR3 protein: CASSSISGFNGNTIYF; CDR3 DNA: TGTGCCAGCAGTTCTATTTCAGGGTTTAATGGAAACACCATATATTTT; J gene: TRBJ1-3; D gene: -; V gene: TRBV28; clone size: -
CDR3 protein: CASSESLASGNEQFF; CDR3 DNA: TGCGCCAGCAGTGAGTCGTTGGCGAGCGGGAACGAGCAGTTCTTC; J gene: TRBJ2-1; D gene: TRBD2; V gene: TRBV10-1; clone size: -
CDR3 protein: CASSASGTSGYEQYF; CDR3 DNA: TGTGCCAGCAGTGCTTCCGGGACTAGCGGCTACGAGCAGTACTTC; J gene: TRBJ2-7; D gene: TRBD2; V gene: TRBV6-6; clone size: -
CDR3 protein: CSTRTSDNEQFF; CDR3 DNA: TGCAGCACTCGGACTAGCGACAATGAGCAGTTCTTC; J gene: TRBJ2-1; D gene: TRBD2; V gene: TRBV29-1; clone size: few